Sequencing of this T cell receptor beta chain was carried out in a study of regulatory T cells in long-lasting Graves disease. Study-level results: Persistent cases of Graves' showed reduced TCR diversity relative to newly diagnosed patients.

Time point described: persistent/refractory GD, antithyroid drugs over 5 years with positive TRAb. Making the TCR library involved RNA that had been extracted from PBMCs. V shed 3 bases and J shed 1 base, with 9 bases lying between them. The CDR3 length is 14 residues. Per the germline V gene, CDR1 is LNHDA and CDR2 is SQIVND (reference sequence). According to the study, TCR beta libraries were built with iRepertoire HTBI primers and CDR3-region Arm-PCR. Using its own MiXCR run on the multiplex PCR reads, TCRdb lists one record per CDR3 protein. The sample lists about 420,000 distinct CDR3 sequences, 23% occurring once. Worth noting for this clonotype: Its antigen is not known.

This TCR came from a female donor with Graves disease. The gene calls are TRBV19 and TRBJ1-1, with a tentative D call TRBD1 (5 bases). The sequences come from peripheral blood mononuclear cells (PBMCs), collected when the disease was refractory, from a patient treated with antithyroid drugs. CDR3 nucleotide sequence: TGTGCCAGTAGTATTCAGGGAAAGAACACTGAAGCTTTCTTT. This encodes CASSIQGKNTEAFF.